This TCR beta chain was sequenced for a study (dated by TCRdb to the early 2020s). TCR beta chain repertoires were profiled by survey-level sequencing on the immunoSEQ platform. For the original study's pipeline: CDR3 amino acid length spectratypes and V-J pairing frequencies were compared, and repertoire diversity was measured with the inverse Simpson index. To annotate clonotypes specific to SARS-CoV-2, CMV, influenza A and EBV, TCR beta CDR3 sequences were compared against VDJdb. TCRdb provides this immuneACCESS table in a form limited to in-frame rearrangements. Some clones are lacking; in checked studies, under half of them reflect an unresolved V gene, and why the rest are absent is not known. For V, J and clone size, that table is used; D and trimming come from the DNA. This sample is represented by around 50,000 clones; 90% to 95% of them were singletons. In total, the top ten clones hold roughly a tenth of the sample.

Regarding this clone: The antigen it recognizes is unknown. No much larger clonotype is one base removed from it; base qualities were not supplied.

The research as a whole found: According to the authors, more investigation is needed, including longitudinal sampling and evaluation of a control group.

PBMCs were separated from peripheral blood, and TCR beta sequencing was performed on genomic DNA obtained from unsorted PBMCs. The germline V gene (reference sequence) specifies MNHNY as CDR1 and SVGAGI as CDR2. The CDR3 measures 15 amino acids from cysteine to phenylalanine. The read is trimmed to its CDR3 DNA, 45 bases read in frame from base 1. Relative to germline, V is missing 5 bases and J is missing 5 bases, with 11 bases of the junction outside any gene match. This TCR was recovered from a man aged 35 to 55 with rheumatoid arthritis. Specimen: PBMCs. The receptor chain draws on TRBV6-6 and TRBJ1-1; the junction holds 7 bases that match TRBD1. The CDR3 protein: CASSRQGPGGTEAFF. The DNA reads TGTGCCAGCAGTCGACAGGGACCAGGAGGTACTGAAGCTTTCTTT.